This entry lists 2 T cell receptor beta chains sequenced from one sample in a study of ipilimumab plus nivolumab after autologous stem cell transplantation. The assay was immunoSEQ multiplex PCR, and TCRdb's table has in-frame clones only and misses some. The sample holds about 43,000 clones, more than 70% seen once. The specimen was PBMCs, collected in a trial of ipilimumab plus nivolumab as post-transplant consolidation. These receptors originate from a male donor with multiple myeloma.

The gene calls are TRBV27 and TRBJ1-1; 8 positions match TRBD1. The CDR3 covers 16 residues. Germline-derived CDR1 and CDR2 are MNHEY and SMNVEV (reference sequence). V lost 3 bases and J lost 1; bases outside the gene matches: 7. The CDR3 sequence: CASSFRRDRPNTEAFF. The CDR3 nucleotides are TGTGCCAGCAGTTTTCGGCGGGACAGGCCGAACACTGAAGCTTTCTTT.

This chain connects TRBV18 to TRBJ1-2; TRBD1 is a possible D gene (5 bases). The CDR3 has 19 residues. CDR1 and CDR2 from the germline V gene are KGHSH and LQKENI. V lost 2 bases, J lost 4 bases, and 26 bases lay in between. The CDR3 DNA reads as TGTGCCAGCTCACCATCTTCCTCGGGAAACGGGGGGGAAGGCTATGGCTACACCTTC. It codes for CASSPSSSGNGGEGYGYTF. Drawing the rest from reference TRBV18 and TRBJ1-2, the complete variable domain is NAGVMQNPRHLVRRRGQEARLRCSPMKGHSHVYWYRQLPEEGLKFMVYLQKENIIDESGMPKERFSAEFPKEGPSILRIQQVVRGDSAAYFCASSPSSSGNGGEGYGYTFGSGTRLTVV.